This TCR beta chain originates from a study of lymphopenia after photon versus proton radiotherapy. Germline V CDR1 and CDR2: GTSNPN, SVGIG (reference sequence). The V gene lost 1 base and the J gene lost 4 bases, with 7 bases spanning the gap. This CDR3 contains 12 residues. The assay was immunoSEQ multiplex PCR, and TCRdb's table has in-frame clones only and misses some. The sample consists of tens of thousands of clones, about 89% of them appearing once. Concerning this clone itself: The target antigen is unknown. The sample has other DNA sequences that encode this CDR3 too.

General study results and limits: Post-nadir diversity loss with photons came from oligoclonal expansion, particularly CD8+ Temra cells. Post-nadir TCR diversity decline inversely tracked overall survival among those who died. Under photons, naive T cells and diversity fell while effector/memory populations rose. Authors raise, but do not show, better survival with proton therapy.

The rearrangement uses TRBV30 and TRBJ1-1; tentatively, D is TRBD1 (5 bases). Here the sequenced sample was peripheral blood, taken from a patient treated with proton-based radiotherapy. This TCR was sampled from an elderly man with esophageal cancer. The CDR3 region is CAWSGGTTEAFF. In nucleotides, the CDR3 is TGTGCCTGGAGTGGAGGGACCACTGAAGCTTTCTTT.